This T cell receptor beta chain derives from a study of shared clonotypes between healthy human individuals. The CDR3 has 9 residues. Trimming cost V 3 bases and J 9 bases, with 0 bases left between them. Germline lookup yields CDR1 SNHLY and CDR2 FYNNEI. All donors were Caucasian adults living in Nashville, Tennessee. Generated by immunoSEQ multiplex PCR, the TCRdb table keeps only in-frame clones and is missing some. The data show approximately 700,000 clones, 55% to 85% seen once. Specimen: memory CD4+ T cells sorted from blood. Regarding subset: CD45RA-negative fraction. This receptor was taken from a young woman in good health. The chain links TRBV2 to TRBJ2-1; D not resolved. The CDR3 loop is CASSDEQFF. The CDR3 bases are TGTGCCAGCAGTGATGAGCAGTTCTTC.